This T cell receptor (beta chain) was retrieved from a study of T cells in Graves' hyperthyroidism and ophthalmopathy. General observations from the study: Using 13 V-J features, a model discriminated ophthalmopathy from stable hyperthyroidism.

The source material, RNA transcripts, was used to amplify TCR beta CDR3 regions. The HTBI primer set drove a first-round RT-PCR of the TCR CDR3. TCRdb analysed the multiplex PCR reads with MiXCR anew, one entry per CDR3 protein. The repertoire holds roughly 530,000 distinct CDR3 sequences, approximately 17% seen once, with about 16% in the top ten. This clonotype was counted many times. What it recognizes is unknown. The source of this sequence is a woman between 18 and 29 years old with Graves' ophthalmopathy. The sample consisted of blood.

CDR3 coding DNA: TGTGCCTGGAGACTTGCCGGCGGACAGACGTATAATTCACCCCTCCACTTT. This encodes CAWRLAGGQTYNSPLHF. This chain links TRBV30 with TRBJ1-6; TRBD1 is a possible D gene (6 bases). Trimming shortened V by 3 bases and J by 4 bases, and 19 bases separated the two germline ends. Germline CDR1 and CDR2: GTSNPN and SVGIG (reference sequence). CDR3 length: 17 amino acids.